These 26 T cell receptor beta chains came from one sample sequenced in a study of T cell responses to AZD1222 COVID-19 vaccine. The table came from immunoSEQ multiplex PCR; TCRdb's copy has only in-frame clones and leaves some out. The sample has about 73,000 clones, 75% to 90% seen once. Sample: peripheral blood, taken 28 days after the second AZD1222 dose. All receptors derive from an adult who received the AZD1222 COVID-19 vaccine.

V gene TRBV29-1 combines with J gene TRBJ2-3, with TRBD1 matching 7 bases. With 5 bases clipped from V and 6 bases from J, the junction kept 5 bases outside the gene matches. The germline gives CDR1 SQVTM, CDR2 ANQGSEA. The CDR3 runs to 12 residues. CDR3: CSVFTGADTQYF. The CDR3 coding sequence is TGCAGCGTTTTTACAGGGGCGGATACGCAGTATTTT.

This chain links TRBV6-1 with TRBJ1-2; D gene unclear. The CDR3 has 14 residues. The ends were cut back, 0 bases at V and 4 bases at J, with 9 bases in the middle. Germline loops: CDR1 MNHNS, CDR2 SASEGT. CDR3 in amino acids: CASSEAGESYGYTF. The CDR3 nucleotides read TGTGCCAGCAGTGAAGCTGGAGAGAGCTATGGCTACACCTTC.

This clone appeared a single time. V usage is TRBV14 and J usage is TRBJ1-2; no clear D gene. Germline V gene lookup returns CDR1 SGHDN and CDR2 FVKESK. With 0 bases removed from V and 7 bases from J, the gap between germline ends came to 18 bases. CDR3 length: 16 residues. This CDR3 reads CASSQDGLRAASGYTF. The CDR3 DNA sequence: TGTGCCAGCAGCCAAGATGGTCTTAGGGCGGCGAGTGGCTACACCTTC.

V gene TRBV24-1 combines with J gene TRBJ1-2; possibly TRBD1 for D (5 bases). CDR1 is KGHDR and CDR2 is SFDVKD in the germline V gene. The ends were cut back, 4 bases at V and 5 bases at J, with 19 bases in the middle. This CDR3 is 16 amino acids long. The CDR3 sequence is CATSETPGRGEYGYTF. The CDR3 coding sequence is TGTGCCACCAGTGAAACTCCGGGACGGGGAGAGTATGGCTACACCTTC.

V is TRBV27 and J is TRBJ1-2, with 7 bases that match TRBD1. The ends lost 8 bases at V and 5 bases at J; junction bases unmatched: 11. The length of the CDR3 is 14 residues. Per the germline V gene, CDR1 is MNHEY and CDR2 is SMNVEV (reference sequence). The CDR3 nucleotides read TGTGCCAGCGGCCTTTCGGGACAGCCGTATGGCTACACCTTC. Translated, it gives CASGLSGQPYGYTF.

The rearrangement joins TRBV11-2 to TRBJ2-2; weak D call: TRBD1 (6 bases). The CDR3 sequence is 14 residues long. V shed 5 bases and J shed 1 base, with 8 bases lying between them. Germline V gene lookup returns CDR1 SGHAT and CDR2 FQNNGV. CDR3: CASSRQENTGELFF. CDR3 coding DNA: TGTGCCAGCAGCCGACAGGAGAACACCGGGGAGCTGTTTTTT.

The genes are TRBV28 and TRBJ1-5; D not certain. The CDR3 consists of 13 residues. Germline-derived CDR1 and CDR2 are MDHEN and SYDVKM. Trimming left V 10 bases short and J 3 bases short, with 13 bases between. The CDR3 DNA sequence: TGTGCCACCCCAGGCGGCCCCAATCAGCCCCAGCATTTT. Translation: CATPGGPNQPQHF.

This chain joins TRBV21-1 and TRBJ2-1. TRBV21-1 is reported as a pseudogene. The CDR3 is made up of 15 amino acids. The CDR3 here is CASGNSRLGGNEQFF. CDR3 nucleotide sequence: TGTGCCAGCGGAAATAGCAGGCTTGGGGGCAATGAGCAGTTCTTC.

This clone appeared a single time. This rearrangement joins TRBV11-2 to TRBJ1-2, with TRBD1 matching 7 bases. The CDR3 has 18 residues. CDR1 and CDR2 (germline): SGHAT, FQNNGV. With 4 bases clipped from V and 2 bases from J, the junction kept 16 bases outside the gene matches. In nucleotides, the CDR3 is TGTGCCAGCAGCTCTAACATCCTATCGCAGGGGGGAAACTATGGCTACACCTTC. This codes for CASSSNILSQGGNYGYTF.

V and J are TRBV9 and TRBJ2-2, with TRBD1 identical over 11 bases. Germline CDR1 SGDLS, CDR2 YYNGEE. V shed 4 bases and J 5 bases; nucleotides not matched to a gene: 4. This CDR3 is built from 15 residues. The CDR3 DNA follows: TGTGCCAGCAGCTCGGGACAGGGGGGTACCGGGGAGCTGTTTTTT. It is translated as CASSSGQGGTGELFF.

The V gene is TRBV30, the J gene TRBJ2-3, with no clear D. Trimming cost V 2 bases and J 6 bases, with 9 bases left between them. The CDR3 loop spans 12 amino acids. Germline loops: CDR1 GTSNPN, CDR2 SVGIG (reference sequence). The CDR3 DNA is TGTGCCTGGAGTTCCTTCGAGGATACGCAGTATTTT. Its translation: CAWSSFEDTQYF.

The chain combines TRBV29-1 with TRBJ2-7; no clear D gene. Per germline, CDR1 SQVTM and CDR2 ANQGSEA. CDR3 length: 12 amino acids. Trimming took off 7 bases at V and 2 bases at J, with 12 bases between the two ends. In nucleotides, the CDR3 is TGCAGCGGCTCGACATCACCCTACGAGCAGTACTTC. Translated: CSGSTSPYEQYF.

The chain combines TRBV11-3 with TRBJ2-7; D not certain. Germline V gene sequence: CDR1 SGHNT, CDR2 YENEEA. Trimming removed 6 bases from V and 3 bases from J, with 3 bases in between. CDR3 length equals 10 residues. This chain's CDR3 is CASSIYEQYV. CDR3 DNA: TGTGCCAGCAGTATCTACGAGCAGTACGTC.

This sequence joins TRBV19 and TRBJ2-5, with D tentatively TRBD1 or TRBD2 (5 bases each). The CDR3 has 14 amino acids. Between the trimmed V and J ends, which lost 4 bases and 2 bases, there was a span of 11 bases. Germline assignment: CDR1 LNHDA and CDR2 SQIVND (reference sequence). The DNA of the CDR3 is TGTGCCAGTAGTAGTAGGGACGGTCAAGAGACCCAGTACTTC. It translates to CASSSRDGQETQYF.

This clone was counted once. The chain combines TRBV3-1 (or the pseudogene TRBV3-2) with TRBJ2-2; D possibly corresponds to TRBD1 (5 bases). V lost 4 bases, J lost 1 base, and 16 bases lay in between. This CDR3 comprises 17 residues. Germline values: CDR1 LGHDT, CDR2 YNNKEL (reference sequence). CDR3 region: CASSPGDSSLNTGELFF. In DNA, the CDR3 is TGTGCCAGCAGCCCCGGAGACAGTTCCCTGAACACCGGGGAGCTGTTTTTT.

The chain is built from TRBV4-2 and TRBJ1-5, with 7 bases identical to TRBD1. This CDR3 has 17 amino acids. With 4 bases clipped from V and 6 bases from J, the junction kept 15 bases outside the gene matches. Germline values: CDR1 LGHNA, CDR2 YNFKEQ. CDR3: CASSLEPTGAQGQPQHF. The CDR3 nucleotides read TGTGCCAGCAGCCTCGAACCCACAGGGGCGCAGGGTCAGCCCCAGCATTTT.

In this sample, this clone turned up once. The rearrangement uses TRBV7-6 and TRBJ1-3; D is unresolved. Germline CDR1 is SGHVS and CDR2 is FNYEAQ. Trimming removed 0 bases at V and 2 bases at J, with 14 bases between. The CDR3 consists of 17 residues. CDR3 sequence (DNA): TGTGCCAGCAGCTTAGCAGATAACACGGGAACTGGAAACACCATATATTTT. This gives the protein CASSLADNTGTGNTIYF.

The chain carries TRBV6-5 and TRBJ1-5; D unclear. The CDR3 is 13 amino acids. Germline assignment: CDR1 MNHEY and CDR2 SVGAGI. Trimming shortened V by 6 bases and J by 1 base, and 7 bases separated the two germline ends. The DNA of the CDR3 is TGTGCCAGCAGAGGACCGAGCAATCAGCCCCAGCATTTT. Its translation: CASRGPSNQPQHF.

The chain combines TRBV19 with TRBJ2-3; a possible D gene is TRBD2 (6 bases). The V and J ends lost 4 bases and 3 bases respectively, with 17 bases between them. The CDR3 has 16 amino acids. Germline V lookup: CDR1 LNHDA, CDR2 SQIVND (reference sequence). The DNA of the CDR3 is TGTGCCAGTAGTACACTAGCCCAGGCTCCGACAGATACGCAGTATTTT. The encoded protein is CASSTLAQAPTDTQYF. Looking up the rest from reference TRBV19 and TRBJ2-3 gives the full variable domain: DGGITQSPKYLFRKEGQNVTLSCEQNLNHDAMYWYRQDPGQGLRLIYYSQIVNDFQKGDIAEGYSVSREKKESFPLTVTSAQKNPTAFYLCASSTLAQAPTDTQYFGPGTRLTVL.

The CDR3 sequence: CASSEVRQANYGYTF. In nucleotides, the CDR3 is TGTGCCAGCAGTGAAGTTAGGCAGGCGAACTATGGCTACACCTTC. The chain uses TRBV6-1 and TRBJ1-2; D unresolved. CDR1 is MNHNS, CDR2 SASEGT, per germline. The length of the CDR3 is 15 residues. The ends were cut back, 1 base at V and 2 bases at J, with 11 bases in the middle.

The genes are TRBV10-3 and TRBJ1-1, with 7 bases identical to TRBD1. Germline V CDR1 and CDR2: ENHRY, SYGVKD. The length of the CDR3 is 16 residues. With V trimmed by 10 bases and J by 1 base, 15 bases remained unmatched. The chain's CDR3 is CATLREGAPGNTEAFF. CDR3 DNA: TGTGCCACCCTCCGGGAGGGGGCCCCCGGGAACACTGAAGCTTTCTTT.

The chain uses TRBV6-2 or TRBV6-3 and TRBJ2-7; no firm D call. The CDR3 is 14 amino acids. The V end was cut by 0 bases, the J end by 1 base, with 7 bases between. Germline CDR1 reads MNHEY; CDR2 reads SVGEGT. CDR3 loop: CASSYSARSYEQYF. In nucleotides, the CDR3 is TGTGCCAGCAGTTACTCAGCCCGATCCTACGAGCAGTACTTC.

V and J are TRBV4-2 and TRBJ1-2, with TRBD1 as a possible D gene (5 bases). The CDR3 is made up of 17 amino acids. With 0 bases removed from V and 0 bases from J, the gap between germline ends came to 14 bases. CDR1 and CDR2 (germline): LGHNA, YNFKEQ. CDR3 DNA sequence: TGTGCCAGCAGCCAAGATGGGAGGGGCAGCTCTAACTATGGCTACACCTTC. Translating it yields CASSQDGRGSSNYGYTF.

V and J are TRBV29-1 and TRBJ2-7, with D perhaps TRBD2 (6 bases). CDR1 SQVTM and CDR2 ANQGSEA come from the germline V gene. This CDR3 has 13 residues. V gave up 7 bases and J gave up 0 bases, with 13 bases separating them. The CDR3 DNA reads as TGCAGCGGAGCGGGTGCTAGCTCCTACGAGCAGTACTTC. This encodes CSGAGASSYEQYF.

This chain links TRBV6-2 or TRBV6-3 with TRBJ2-5; perhaps TRBD1 as D (5 bases). Germline V gives CDR1 MNHEY, CDR2 SVGEGT. V was pared by 5 bases and J by 4 bases, with 14 bases between. The CDR3 has 14 amino acids. This chain's CDR3 is CASSPRLQGETQYF. CDR3 coding DNA: TGTGCCAGCAGTCCCCGCCTCCAGGGAGAGACCCAGTACTTC.

V gene TRBV29-1 combines with J gene TRBJ2-5, with TRBD2 matching 7 bases. The ends lost 5 bases at V and 5 bases at J; junction bases unmatched: 5. This CDR3 is built from 12 residues. The germline gives CDR1 SQVTM, CDR2 ANQGSEA. CDR3 coding DNA: TGCAGCGTTTCGACTAGCAGGGAGACCCAGTACTTC. It encodes CSVSTSRETQYF.